This T cell receptor beta chain was identified in a study of shared clonotypes between healthy human individuals. Study in general: Donors consisted of a couple of women and a few men between 18 and 49.

Study-level points and caveats: A reduction in generation probabilities was seen for non-shared clonotypes relative to those shared by all four donors. Sequencing of the sorted subsets was shown by rarefaction to be incomplete despite large depth.

Remarks on this clone: Its antigen is still unknown.

The assay used deep level. Sequencing used immunoSEQ multiplex PCR; TCRdb keeps in-frame clones, though not all of them. The sample lists more than 2,000,000 clones; approximately 94% were seen once. Germline CDR1 KGHSH, CDR2 LQKENI. The CDR3 covers 16 residues. Trimming stripped 3 bases from V and 6 bases from J, with 21 bases between. The chain recombines TRBV18 with TRBJ2-7; tentative D call: TRBD2 (7 bases). The specimen was naive CD4+ T cells sorted from blood. Noted subset: CD45RA+ positively selected. This clonotype originated in a man younger than 35 in good health. The CDR3 reads CASSPGTSRTRGEQYF. In DNA, the CDR3 is TGTGCCAGCTCACCGGGGACAAGTCGGACTAGAGGCGAGCAGTACTTC.